A single sample gave rise to the 18 T cell receptor beta chains below, sequenced in a study of chemoradiotherapy in HPV16-positive cancers. Measured with immunoSEQ multiplex PCR; TCRdb has only the in-frame clones, and not every one. The sample yields about 25,000 clones, roughly 94% seen once. Specimen collection occurred from a patient who underwent chemoradiotherapy. Every receptor here comes from a human donor with HPV-associated anogenital cancer.

The gene calls are TRBV28 and TRBJ1-1; D is ambiguous. Germline V gene lookup returns CDR1 MDHEN and CDR2 SYDVKM. The germline V and J ends were trimmed by 4 bases and 4 bases, with 13 bases remaining between them. This CDR3 has 14 residues. The CDR3 spells CASSSPSGPTEAFF. CDR3 bases: TGTGCCAGCAGTTCCCCTAGTGGTCCCACTGAAGCTTTCTTT.

The genes are TRBV7-2 and TRBJ1-2; unclear D gene. CDR3 length: 14 residues. The V gene lost 4 bases and the J gene lost 2 bases, with 11 bases spanning the gap. In germline, CDR1 is SGHTA, CDR2 FQGNSA. CDR3 nucleotides: TGTGCCAGCAGCTATAAGTACTCCAACTATGGCTACACCTTC. Amino acid sequence: CASSYKYSNYGYTF.

The genes are TRBV6-5 and TRBJ1-1, with 10 bases lining up with TRBD1. Losses at the gene ends were 6 bases for V and 5 bases for J; bases not matched to a gene: 6. The length of the CDR3 is 14 residues. From germline, CDR1 is MNHEY and CDR2 SVGAGI. The CDR3 DNA follows: TGTGCCAGCAGAACGGACAGGGGGAAAACTGAAGCTTTCTTT. Its protein product is CASRTDRGKTEAFF.

In this sample, this clone turned up once. V gene TRBV4-3 combines with J gene TRBJ1-1; TRBD1 might be the D (5 bases). The CDR3 is made up of 13 amino acids. CDR1 is LGHNA and CDR2 is YSLEER in the germline V gene. Trimming cost V 0 bases and J 7 bases, with 9 bases left between them. CDR3 DNA: TGCGCCAGCAGCCAAGATGGGGGGGGTGAAGCTTTCTTT. This sequence encodes CASSQDGGGEAFF.

J is TRBJ2-7 and V is TRBV28, with TRBD1 matching over 8 bases. This CDR3 comprises 16 residues. Germline V CDR1 and CDR2: MDHEN, SYDVKM. The V gene end was trimmed by 3 bases and the J gene end by 0 bases; junction bases not matched to a gene: 7. The CDR3: CASSFSGQGNSYEQYF. The DNA for the CDR3 is TGTGCCAGCAGTTTCTCAGGACAGGGCAACTCCTACGAGCAGTACTTC.

This chain connects TRBV2 to TRBJ2-7; tentatively, D is TRBD1 (5 bases). CDR3 length: 14 residues. Germline loops: CDR1 SNHLY, CDR2 FYNNEI. The V end lost 6 bases, the J end lost 2 bases, and 14 bases lay between the germline ends. The DNA for the CDR3 is TGTGCCAGCAGGTTATTGGACACGACCTACGAGCAGTACTTC. Translated: CASRLLDTTYEQYF. Full variable domain (missing parts from reference TRBV2 and TRBJ2-7): EPEVTQTPSHQVTQMGQEVILRCVPISNHLYFYWYRQILGQKVEFLVSFYNNEISEKSEIFDDQFSVERPDGSNFTLKIRSTKLEDSAMYFCASRLLDTTYEQYFGPGTRLTVT.

The chain is built from TRBV28 and TRBJ1-5, with D uncertain. The CDR3 spans 15 residues. In germline, CDR1 is MDHEN, CDR2 SYDVKM. The V and J ends lost 2 bases and 0 bases respectively, with 8 bases between them. CDR3 DNA: TGTGCCAGCAGTTTAACTGAGGGTAGCAATCAGCCCCAGCATTTT. Protein product: CASSLTEGSNQPQHF.

The genes are TRBV7-9 and TRBJ2-3, with a tentative D call TRBD1 (6 bases). CDR3 length: 16 residues. Germline CDR1 and CDR2: SEHNR and FQNEAQ (reference sequence). V lost 1 base to trimming and J lost 2 bases, with 13 bases between them. The CDR3 region has the DNA TGTGCCAGCAGCTTAGGTATTAGGACAGACACAGATACGCAGTATTTT. Amino acids: CASSLGIRTDTDTQYF.

The CDR3 loop reads CASSLGGSYNEQFF. The CDR3, as DNA: TGTGCCAGCAGCTTAGGGGGGAGTTACAATGAGCAGTTCTTC. The chain carries TRBV11-3 and TRBJ2-1; D might be TRBD1 or TRBD2, each matching 5 bases. The germline V gene encodes CDR1 SGHNT and CDR2 YENEEA. CDR3 length: 14 residues. Trimming pared 1 base from V and 4 bases from J, leaving 8 bases between.

The chain has TRBV28 and TRBJ1-4, with D perhaps matching TRBD1 (6 bases). CDR1 is MDHEN and CDR2 is SYDVKM in the germline V gene. The CDR3 length is 14 residues. As DNA, the CDR3 is TGTGCTATCCTCGCCAGGGGCGCCGGTGAAAAACTGTTTTTT. Amino acid sequence: CAILARGAGEKLFF.

J is TRBJ1-1 and V is TRBV19; TRBD1 is a possible D gene (5 bases). The CDR3 runs 14 residues. Germline CDR1 is LNHDA and CDR2 is SQIVND (reference sequence). V lost 0 bases and J lost 4, with 9 bases in between. The DNA of the CDR3 is TGTGCCAGTAGTATAGATCGGGGGGGCACTGAAGCTTTCTTT. Protein: CASSIDRGGTEAFF.

This clone showed up just a few times. J is TRBJ1-6 and V is TRBV9; D is ambiguous. The CDR3 has 15 amino acids. CDR1 is SGDLS, CDR2 YYNGEE, per germline. V shed 7 bases and J shed 0 bases, with 11 bases lying between them. CDR3 residues: CASALGSSYNSPLHF. In nucleotides, the CDR3 is TGTGCCAGCGCGCTAGGTAGCTCCTATAATTCACCCCTCCACTTT.

The V call is TRBV19, the J call TRBJ2-1; TRBD2 is a possible D gene (6 bases). Germline CDR1 reads LNHDA; CDR2 reads SQIVND (reference sequence). The V and J ends lost 5 bases and 3 bases respectively, with 11 bases between them. The CDR3 contains 14 residues. The CDR3 DNA reads as TGTGCCAGTAGTGCCCTAGCGCACTACAATGAGCAGTTCTTC. Translated: CASSALAHYNEQFF.

This clone has a single count. This chain's CDR3 is CASSRDGAHPGNTIYF. CDR3 in DNA: TGTGCCAGCAGCCGGGACGGCGCTCATCCTGGAAACACCATATATTTT. The V call is TRBV5-4, the J call TRBJ1-3; weak D call: TRBD1 (5 bases). The CDR3 runs 16 residues. Trimming pared 4 bases from V and 2 bases from J, leaving 16 bases between. Germline V CDR1 and CDR2: SGHNT, YYREEE (reference sequence).

The chain combines TRBV7-9 with TRBJ1-1; D may be TRBD1 (6 bases). CDR1 SEHNR and CDR2 FQNEAQ come from the germline V gene (reference sequence). V dropped 0 bases and J dropped 10 bases, with 15 bases sitting between them. There are 14 residues in the CDR3. The CDR3 loop reads CASSLAGGHSGAFF. In DNA form, the CDR3 reads TGTGCCAGCAGCTTAGCCGGGGGGCATTCGGGAGCTTTCTTT. Complete variable domain (other parts from reference TRBV7-9 and TRBJ1-1): DTGVSQNPRHKITKRGQNVTFRCDPISEHNRLYWYRQTLGQGPEFLTYFQNEAQLEKSRLLSDRFSAERPKGSFSTLEIQRTEQGDSAMYLCASSLAGGHSGAFFGQGTRLTVV.

V and J are TRBV7-9 and TRBJ2-7, with a weak D call TRBD1 (6 bases). The length of the CDR3 is 16 residues. CDR1 is SEHNR and CDR2 is FQNEAQ in the germline V gene (reference sequence). Trimming removed 5 bases at V and 0 bases at J, with 17 bases between. The CDR3: CASSAARGHHSYEQYF. Here the CDR3 DNA reads TGTGCCAGCAGCGCCGCCAGGGGCCACCACTCCTACGAGCAGTACTTC.

The chain links TRBV18 to TRBJ2-3, with 7 bases fitting TRBD2. The CDR3 consists of 16 residues. Germline trimming cut 3 bases from V and 2 bases from J; bases unmatched to any gene: 8. In germline, CDR1 is KGHSH, CDR2 LQKENI. CDR3 region: CASSPRLAGHTDTQYF. Here the CDR3 DNA reads TGTGCCAGCTCACCTCGACTAGCTGGACACACAGATACGCAGTATTTT.

CDR3: CASSQRSSTSNYGYTF. CDR3 bases: TGTGCCAGCAGCCAGCGCTCATCGACCTCTAACTATGGCTACACCTTC. V gene TRBV14 combines with J gene TRBJ1-2; D is ambiguous. Trimming removed 3 bases from V and 0 bases from J, with 14 bases in between. The germline V gene has CDR1 SGHDN and CDR2 FVKESK. This CDR3 has 16 residues.